The 26 T cell receptor beta chains below all came from one sample that was sequenced in a study of patients and donors after allogeneic stem cell transplantation. Each CDR3 protein is one row after TCRdb ran MiXCR on the RT-PCR reads. The sample lists about a million distinct CDR3 sequences, around 17% occurring once. Source material: blood, either unsorted or a sorted T cell fraction (not recorded which). The receptors were gathered from a human donor who was either an allogeneic HSCT recipient or a stem cell or donor lymphocyte infusion donor (not recorded which). It is not recorded whose cells these are; they may come from a transplant donor.

This clonotype appeared a few times. The V gene is TRBV6-1, the J gene TRBJ2-2, with D possibly TRBD2 on 6 matching bases. Trimming shortened V by 5 bases and J by 0 bases, and 13 bases separated the two germline ends. There are 16 residues in the CDR3. Germline-derived CDR1 and CDR2 are MNHNS and SASEGT. The CDR3 loop is CASSRGTIANTGELFF. The CDR3 bases are TGTGCCAGCAGTCGGGGGACGATCGCGAACACCGGGGAGCTGTTTTTT.

This chain links TRBV6-2 or TRBV6-3 with TRBJ1-5; 7 nucleotides match TRBD1. The V gene's germline CDR1 is MNHEY and CDR2 SVGEGT. V lost 7 bases, J lost 3 bases, and 6 bases stayed unmatched. There are 14 residues in the CDR3. In DNA form, the CDR3 reads TGTGCCAGCAAAACCGGGACAGTCAATCAGCCCCAGCATTTT. Protein: CASKTGTVNQPQHF.

The V call is TRBV20-1, the J call TRBJ2-2, with D tentatively TRBD1 or TRBD2 (5 bases each). Per germline, CDR1 DFQATT and CDR2 SNEGSKA (reference sequence). The V end lost 5 bases, the J end lost 3 bases, and 19 bases lay between the germline ends. The CDR3 has 16 residues. The CDR3 coding sequence is TGCAGTGCTCGGGACCCGGCCGGCCTCTACACCGGGGAGCTGTTTTTT. It codes for CSARDPAGLYTGELFF.

The rearrangement uses TRBV6-6 and TRBJ2-5, with D tentatively TRBD1 or TRBD2 (5 bases each). Germline V gene lookup returns CDR1 MNHNY and CDR2 SVGAGI (reference sequence). The CDR3 extends over 13 amino acids. With 7 bases removed from V and 7 bases from J, the gap between germline ends came to 16 bases. The CDR3, as DNA: TGTGCCAGCAAAGGGACCGAAGGTGGGACCCAGTACTTC. Translation gives CASKGTEGGTQYF.

There are a few counts of this clonotype. The V and J genes are TRBV2 and TRBJ2-7; TRBD1 agrees at 7 bases. Germline V CDR1 and CDR2: SNHLY, FYNNEI. With 5 bases clipped from V and 6 bases from J, the junction kept 7 bases outside the gene matches. The CDR3 covers 13 residues. CDR3 sequence: CASSLQGMFEQYF. The CDR3, as DNA: TGTGCCAGCAGTTTACAGGGGATGTTCGAGCAGTACTTC.

In this sample, this clonotype turned up many times. The V and J genes are TRBV3-1 and TRBJ2-7; 9 nucleotides match TRBD1. CDR1 is LGHDT and CDR2 is YNNKEL in the germline V gene (reference sequence). The CDR3 extends over 14 amino acids. With V trimmed by 5 bases and J by 0 bases, 2 bases remained unmatched. In DNA form, the CDR3 reads TGTGCCAGCAGCGACAGGGGGGGCTCCTACGAGCAGTACTTC. This codes for CASSDRGGSYEQYF.

The table lists this clonotype with a few counts. The J gene is TRBJ2-5, the V gene TRBV9; possible D gene TRBD1, 6 bases. The CDR3 runs to 13 residues. Germline V gene data show CDR1 as SGDLS and CDR2 as YYNGEE. Trimming stripped 0 bases from V and 7 bases from J, with 10 bases between. The CDR3 loop reads CASSVDRAGTQYF. CDR3 DNA: TGTGCCAGCAGCGTAGACAGGGCCGGGACCCAGTACTTC.

This clonotype came up a few times. The chain recombines TRBV20-1 with TRBJ2-3; D possibly corresponds to TRBD2 (5 bases). The CDR3 totals 13 residues. Looked up from germline, CDR1 is DFQATT and CDR2 is SNEGSKA (reference sequence). The germline V and J ends were trimmed by 3 bases and 5 bases, with 12 bases remaining between them. The CDR3, as DNA: TGCAGTGCTAGGCTAGCAGCTGGAGATACGCAGTATTTT. This encodes CSARLAAGDTQYF.

This clonotype was seen only a few times. This chain links TRBV11-1 with TRBJ1-6; 9 nucleotides line up with TRBD1. V lost 4 bases, J lost 0 bases, and 10 bases stayed unmatched. Germline-derived CDR1 and CDR2 are SGHAT and FQDESV (reference sequence). The CDR3 runs to 19 residues. CDR3 in amino acids: CASSSPGQGTNSYNSPLHF. DNA of the CDR3: TGTGCCAGCAGCTCGCCGGGACAGGGAACGAACTCCTATAATTCACCCCTCCACTTT.

The rearrangement joins TRBV6-2 or TRBV6-3 to TRBJ1-6; 7 nucleotides match TRBD1. This CDR3 has 14 residues. Germline loops: CDR1 MNHEY, CDR2 SVGEGT. Trimming took 6 bases from V and 9 from J; bases not matched to a gene: 8. CDR3 sequence reads: CASRGDSSSSPLHF. The DNA of the CDR3 is TGTGCCAGCAGGGGGGACAGTTCCAGTTCACCCCTCCACTTT.

There are a few counts of this clonotype. CDR3 in amino acids: CASSQGQAPYGYTF. The CDR3 region has the DNA TGTGCCAGCAGCCAAGGACAGGCCCCCTATGGCTACACCTTC. The V call is TRBV3-1, the J call TRBJ1-2; possibly TRBD1 for D (6 bases). V lost 1 base and J 4 bases, leaving 10 bases between the germline ends. Germline values: CDR1 LGHDT, CDR2 YNNKEL (reference sequence). The CDR3 has 14 residues.

This clonotype has ten or more counts. The rearrangement uses TRBV6-5 and TRBJ2-1; 7 positions agree with TRBD1. Germline CDR1 MNHEY, CDR2 SVGAGI. This CDR3 contains 15 residues. V gave up 2 bases and J gave up 3 bases; unmatched junction bases: 4. The CDR3 coding sequence is TGTGCCAGCAGTTACGACAGGGTAAGCTACAATGAGCAGTTCTTC. It specifies CASSYDRVSYNEQFF.

The CDR3 nucleotides are TGTGCCAGCAGTCCCAGACAGTTCAGTCGGACTGAAGCTTTCTTT. Protein sequence: CASSPRQFSRTEAFF. The chain has TRBV2 and TRBJ1-1; perhaps TRBD1 as D (5 bases). V was shortened by 5 bases and J by 5 bases, with 18 bases between the two germline ends. From germline, CDR1 is SNHLY and CDR2 FYNNEI. This CDR3 has 15 residues.

This clonotype came up a few times. The V and J genes are TRBV5-1 and TRBJ1-2; possible D gene TRBD1, 5 bases. V lost 4 bases to trimming and J lost 8 bases, with 15 bases between them. The CDR3 is made up of 13 amino acids. Germline V gene lookup returns CDR1 SGHRS and CDR2 YFSETQ. In DNA, the CDR3 is TGCGCCAGCAGCCGTGACAGTGATCAGGGCTACACCTTC. This codes for CASSRDSDQGYTF. Looking up the rest from reference TRBV5-1 and TRBJ1-2 gives the full variable domain: KAGVTQTPRYLIKTRGQQVTLSCSPISGHRSVSWYQQTPGQGLQFLFEYFSETQRNKGNFPGRFSGRQFSNSRSEMNVSTLELGDSALYLCASSRDSDQGYTFGSGTRLTVV.

Many counts were recorded for this clonotype. The chain recombines TRBV11-2 with TRBJ1-1; D might be TRBD1 (5 bases). V lost 4 bases, J lost 6 bases, and 9 bases lay in between. The CDR3 extends over 12 amino acids. Germline values: CDR1 SGHAT, CDR2 FQNNGV. The CDR3 region is CASSYGTPEAFF. The CDR3 DNA follows: TGTGCCAGCAGCTACGGGACTCCTGAAGCTTTCTTT. Filled out from reference TRBV11-2 and TRBJ1-1, the complete variable domain reads EAGVAQSPRYKIIEKRQSVAFWCNPISGHATLYWYQQILGQGPKLLIQFQNNGVVDDSQLPKDRFSAERLKGVDSTLKIQPAKLEDSAVYLCASSYGTPEAFFGQGTRLTVV.

In this sample, this clonotype turned up many times. V gene TRBV11-1 combines with J gene TRBJ2-1, with D tentatively TRBD1 or TRBD2 (5 bases each). Trimming took 5 bases from V and 2 from J, leaving 22 bases between them. CDR1 SGHAT and CDR2 FQDESV come from the germline V gene (reference sequence). The CDR3 totals 18 residues. The CDR3 bases are TGTGCCAGCAGCCAGCCCGGGACCCCTAACCCGACCTACAATGAGCAGTTCTTC. Protein: CASSQPGTPNPTYNEQFF.

This clonotype was recorded many times. The V gene is TRBV11-3, the J gene TRBJ2-7; D gene unclear. V lost 3 bases to trimming and J lost 2 bases, with 8 bases between them. CDR1 SGHNT and CDR2 YENEEA come from the germline V gene. The CDR3 sequence is 13 residues long. The CDR3 DNA sequence: TGTGCCAGCAGCTTTACGGATACCTACGAGCAGTACTTC. Its protein is CASSFTDTYEQYF.

This clonotype was counted between two and nine times. V gene TRBV3-1 combines with J gene TRBJ2-2; D unresolved. The CDR3 is made up of 15 amino acids. In germline, CDR1 is LGHDT, CDR2 YNNKEL (reference sequence). The germline V and J ends were trimmed by 3 bases and 1 base, with 9 bases remaining between them. The CDR3 region is CASSHSLGNTGELFF. The CDR3, as DNA: TGTGCCAGCAGCCATTCCCTGGGGAACACCGGGGAGCTGTTTTTT. Full variable domain (remainder filled in from reference TRBV3-1 and TRBJ2-2): DTAVSQTPKYLVTQMGNDKSIKCEQNLGHDTMYWYKQDSKKFLKIMFSYNNKELIINETVPNRFSPKSPDKAHLNLHINSLELGDSAVYFCASSHSLGNTGELFFGEGSRLTVL.

This clonotype turned up a few times. This chain connects TRBV12-3 or TRBV12-4 to TRBJ1-1; tentative D call: TRBD1 (6 bases). The V end lost 6 bases, the J end lost 4 bases, and 12 bases lay between the germline ends. The CDR3 covers 13 residues. CDR3 bases: TGTGCCAGCAGGTCGACAGGTAGCACTGAAGCTTTCTTT. This translates into CASRSTGSTEAFF.

This chain connects TRBV20-1 to TRBJ2-3; 9 bases align to TRBD2. V gave up 2 bases and J gave up 1 base; unmatched junction bases: 4. Per the germline V gene, CDR1 is DFQATT and CDR2 is SNEGSKA (reference sequence). The CDR3 is 15 amino acids. CDR3 nucleotide sequence: TGCAGTGCTAGAAGCAAGCGGGGGGGCACAGATACGCAGTATTTT. Amino acid sequence: CSARSKRGGTDTQYF.

In the case of this clonotype: At one of its ends the junction is not consistent with the germline gene, which may arise from a read error. V is TRBV27 and J is TRBJ2-6; D gene uncertain. CDR3 length: 12 amino acids. CDR1 and CDR2 (germline): MNHEY, SMNVEV (reference sequence). CDR3 sequence (DNA): TGTGCCAGCCGGTCTGGGACCAACGTCCTGACTTTC. Translating it yields CASRSGTNVLTF.

This clonotype has more than one count but fewer than ten. The rearrangement uses TRBV24-1 and TRBJ1-2, with 8 positions matching TRBD1. Trimming took 4 bases from V and 6 from J; bases not matched to a gene: 3. The germline gives CDR1 KGHDR, CDR2 SFDVKD. The CDR3 loop spans 13 amino acids. In DNA form, the CDR3 reads TGTGCCACCAGTGACAGGGGACAGGATGGCTACACCTTC. It specifies CATSDRGQDGYTF.

This clonotype occurred once. The V and J genes are TRBV14 and TRBJ2-4; 7 nucleotides align to TRBD1. Germline CDR1 SGHDN, CDR2 FVKESK. V shed 0 bases and J 2 bases; nucleotides not matched to a gene: 7. This CDR3 spans 17 amino acids. DNA of the CDR3: TGTGCCAGCAGCCAAGATACAGGGGCTGGGACCAAAAACATTCAGTACTTC. This gives the protein CASSQDTGAGTKNIQYF.

This chain uses TRBV9 with TRBJ2-1; 11 bases align to TRBD2. J was trimmed by 7 bases and V by 0 bases; bases with no gene match: 6. Germline V gives CDR1 SGDLS, CDR2 YYNGEE. This CDR3 is 16 amino acids long. The CDR3, as DNA: TGTGCCAGCAGCGTAGCGGGTAGCGGGGGGGGTAATGAGCAGTTCTTC. The encoded protein is CASSVAGSGGGNEQFF.

This clonotype was seen only a few times. The chain joins TRBV20-1 to TRBJ1-2, with D tentatively TRBD1 (5 bases). The V end lost 4 bases, the J end lost 8 bases, and 17 bases lay between the germline ends. The CDR3 runs to 13 residues. Germline V gene lookup returns CDR1 DFQATT and CDR2 SNEGSKA (reference sequence). The DNA for the CDR3 is TGCAGTGCTATAGACGAGGGGCCGGAGGGCTACACCTTC. Protein: CSAIDEGPEGYTF.

Only a few counts were recorded for this clonotype. V is TRBV5-1 and J is TRBJ2-7, with D perhaps matching TRBD2 (7 bases). V dropped 1 base and J dropped 7 bases, with 15 bases sitting between them. CDR1 and CDR2 from the germline V gene are SGHRS and YFSETQ. The CDR3 is 14 residues long. The CDR3 sequence is CASSLNGGGWEQYF. The CDR3 DNA reads as TGCGCCAGCAGCTTGAATGGGGGGGGCTGGGAGCAGTACTTC.